The sequence of this T cell receptor (beta chain) was determined in a study of blood T cell repertoires in COVID-19. Across the whole study: Sites across the United States, Italy and Spain contributed samples from acute and convalescent COVID-19. PBMCs, B-cell-depleted T cells, or T cells provided the cDNA or gDNA that made up the material.

CDR1 and CDR2 (germline): MNHNS, SASEGT. The germline V and J ends were trimmed by 2 bases and 1 base, with 5 bases remaining between them. The CDR3 runs 13 residues. Per the authors' pipeline: Researchers report that nucleated cell counts were estimated from reference gene primer amplification. Assay: immunoSEQ multiplex PCR; the TCRdb copy retains only in-frame clones and omits some. V, J and clone size derive from that table, while D and trimming were established from the DNA sequence. Seen here are over 30,000 clones, roughly 85% observed once, and the top ten hold about 3.3%. This chain connects TRBV6-1 to TRBJ2-5; no clear D gene. This clonotype was obtained from a man aged 50-59 years with acute or convalescent COVID-19. Specimen: peripheral blood. This CDR3 reads CASSEPVQETQYF. In DNA, the CDR3 is TGTGCCAGCAGTGAACCAGTCCAAGAGACCCAGTACTTC.